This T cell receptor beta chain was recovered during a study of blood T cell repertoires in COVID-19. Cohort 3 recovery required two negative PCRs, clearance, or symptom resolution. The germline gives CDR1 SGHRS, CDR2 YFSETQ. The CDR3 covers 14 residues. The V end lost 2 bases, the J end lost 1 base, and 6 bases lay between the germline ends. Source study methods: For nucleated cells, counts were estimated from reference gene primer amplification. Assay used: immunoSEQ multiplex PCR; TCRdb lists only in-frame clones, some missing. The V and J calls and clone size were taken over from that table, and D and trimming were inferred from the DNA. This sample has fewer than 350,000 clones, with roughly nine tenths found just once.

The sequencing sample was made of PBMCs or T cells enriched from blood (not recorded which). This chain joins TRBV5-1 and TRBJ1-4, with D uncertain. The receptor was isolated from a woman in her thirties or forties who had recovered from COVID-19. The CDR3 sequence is CASSFGETNEKLFF. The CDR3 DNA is TGCGCCAGCAGCTTCGGGGAAACTAATGAAAAACTGTTTTTT.